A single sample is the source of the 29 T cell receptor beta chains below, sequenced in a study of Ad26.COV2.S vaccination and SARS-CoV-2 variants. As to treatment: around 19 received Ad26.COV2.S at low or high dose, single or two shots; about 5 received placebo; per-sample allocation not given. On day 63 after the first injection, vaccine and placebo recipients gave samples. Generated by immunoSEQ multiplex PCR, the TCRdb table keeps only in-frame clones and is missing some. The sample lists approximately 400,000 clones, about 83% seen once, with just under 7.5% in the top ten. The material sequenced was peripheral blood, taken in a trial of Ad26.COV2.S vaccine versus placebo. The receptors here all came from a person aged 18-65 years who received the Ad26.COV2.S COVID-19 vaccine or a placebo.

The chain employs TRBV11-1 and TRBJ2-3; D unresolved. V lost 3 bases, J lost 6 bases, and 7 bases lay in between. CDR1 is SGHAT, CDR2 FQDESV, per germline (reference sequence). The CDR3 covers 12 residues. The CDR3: CASSFYGDTQYF. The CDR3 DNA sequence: TGTGCCAGCAGCTTCTACGGGGATACGCAGTATTTT.

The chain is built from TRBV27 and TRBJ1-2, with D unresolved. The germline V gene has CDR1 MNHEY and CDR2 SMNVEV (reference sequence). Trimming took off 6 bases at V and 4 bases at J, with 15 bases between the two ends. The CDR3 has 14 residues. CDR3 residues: CASSPAERTYGYTF. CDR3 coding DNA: TGTGCCAGCAGCCCTGCCGAGAGAACCTATGGCTACACCTTC.

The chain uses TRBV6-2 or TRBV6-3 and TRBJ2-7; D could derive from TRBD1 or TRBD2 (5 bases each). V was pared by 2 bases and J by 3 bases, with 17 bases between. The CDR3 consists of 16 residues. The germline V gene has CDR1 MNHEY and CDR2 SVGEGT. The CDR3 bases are TGTGCCAGCAGTTACATGTCCCCCGGGGCTGACTACGAGCAGTACTTC. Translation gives CASSYMSPGADYEQYF.

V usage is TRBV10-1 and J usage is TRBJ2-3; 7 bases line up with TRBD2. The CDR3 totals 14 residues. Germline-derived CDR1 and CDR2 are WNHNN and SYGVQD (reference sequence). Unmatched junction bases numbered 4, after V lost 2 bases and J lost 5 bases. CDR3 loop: CASSEAGVEDTQYF. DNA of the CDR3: TGCGCCAGCAGTGAGGCGGGAGTAGAAGATACGCAGTATTTT.

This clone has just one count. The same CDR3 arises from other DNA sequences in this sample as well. The CDR3 is CASSLYEQFF. The CDR3 DNA is TGTGCCAGCAGTTTATATGAGCAGTTCTTC. V is TRBV12-3 or TRBV12-4 and J is TRBJ2-1; D not resolved. The CDR3 has 10 amino acids. The V end was cut by 2 bases, the J end by 8 bases, with 1 base between.

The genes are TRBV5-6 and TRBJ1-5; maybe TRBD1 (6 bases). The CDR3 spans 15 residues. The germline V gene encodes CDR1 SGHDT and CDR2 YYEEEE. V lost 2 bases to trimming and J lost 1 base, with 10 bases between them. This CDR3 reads CASSFRGASNQPQHF. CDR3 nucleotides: TGTGCCAGCAGCTTCCGGGGGGCGAGCAATCAGCCCCAGCATTTT. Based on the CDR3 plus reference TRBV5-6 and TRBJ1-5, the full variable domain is DAGVTQSPTHLIKTRGQQVTLRCSPKSGHDTVSWYQQALGQGPQFIFQYYEEEERQRGNFPDRFSGHQFPNYSSELNVNALLLGDSALYLCASSFRGASNQPQHFGDGTRLSIL.

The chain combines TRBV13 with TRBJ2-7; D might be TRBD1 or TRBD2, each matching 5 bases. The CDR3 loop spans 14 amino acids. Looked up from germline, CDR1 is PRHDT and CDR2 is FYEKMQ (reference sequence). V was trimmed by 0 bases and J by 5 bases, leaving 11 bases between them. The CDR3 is CASSLGGQGDEQYF. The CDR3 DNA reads TGTGCCAGCAGCTTAGGCGGGCAGGGAGACGAGCAGTACTTC.

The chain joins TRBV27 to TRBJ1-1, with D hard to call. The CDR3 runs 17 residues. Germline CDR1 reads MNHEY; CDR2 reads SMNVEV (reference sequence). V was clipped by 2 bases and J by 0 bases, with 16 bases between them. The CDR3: CASSLRPPPGLNTEAFF. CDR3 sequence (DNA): TGTGCCAGCAGTTTACGACCCCCGCCCGGCCTGAACACTGAAGCTTTCTTT.

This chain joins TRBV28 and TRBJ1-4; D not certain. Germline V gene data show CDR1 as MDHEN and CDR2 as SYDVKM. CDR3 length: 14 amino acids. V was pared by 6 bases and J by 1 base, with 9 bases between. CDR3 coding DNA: TGTGCCAGCAGCCGGCTGGGAACTAATGAAAAACTGTTTTTT. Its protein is CASSRLGTNEKLFF. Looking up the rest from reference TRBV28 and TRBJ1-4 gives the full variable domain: DVKVTQSSRYLVKRTGEKVFLECVQDMDHENMFWYRQDPGLGLRLIYFSYDVKMKEKGDIPEGYSVSREKKERFSLILESASTNQTSMYLCASSRLGTNEKLFFGSGTQLSVL.

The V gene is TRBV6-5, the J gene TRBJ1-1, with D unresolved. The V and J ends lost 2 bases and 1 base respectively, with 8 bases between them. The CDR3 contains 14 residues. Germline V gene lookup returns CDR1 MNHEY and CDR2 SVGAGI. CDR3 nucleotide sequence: TGTGCCAGCAGTTACCTTCCGGGGAACACTGAAGCTTTCTTT. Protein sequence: CASSYLPGNTEAFF.

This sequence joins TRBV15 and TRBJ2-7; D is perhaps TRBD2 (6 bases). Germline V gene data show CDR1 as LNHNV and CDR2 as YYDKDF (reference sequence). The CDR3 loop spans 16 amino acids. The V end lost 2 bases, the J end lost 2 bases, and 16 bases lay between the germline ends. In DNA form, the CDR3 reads TGTGCCACCAGCAGATCCCCCCCGGGACTTACCTACGAGCAGTACTTC. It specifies CATSRSPPGLTYEQYF.

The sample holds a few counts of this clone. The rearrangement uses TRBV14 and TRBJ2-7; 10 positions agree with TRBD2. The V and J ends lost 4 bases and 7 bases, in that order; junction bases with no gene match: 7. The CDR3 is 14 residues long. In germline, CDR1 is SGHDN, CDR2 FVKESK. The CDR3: CASSRAGGPREQYF. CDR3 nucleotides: TGTGCCAGCAGCCGAGCGGGGGGGCCGAGAGAGCAGTACTTC. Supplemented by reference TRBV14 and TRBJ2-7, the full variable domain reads EAGVTQFPSHSVIEKGQTVTLRCDPISGHDNLYWYRRVMGKEIKFLLHFVKESKQDESGMPNNRFLAERTGGTYSTLKVQPAELEDSGVYFCASSRAGGPREQYFGPGTRLTVT.

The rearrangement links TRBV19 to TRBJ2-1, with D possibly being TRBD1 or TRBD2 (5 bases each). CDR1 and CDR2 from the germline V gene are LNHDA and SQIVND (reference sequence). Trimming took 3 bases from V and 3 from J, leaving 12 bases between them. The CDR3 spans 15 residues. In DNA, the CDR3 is TGTGCCAGTAGTATGTTCGGGGCGATCTACAATGAGCAGTTCTTC. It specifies CASSMFGAIYNEQFF.

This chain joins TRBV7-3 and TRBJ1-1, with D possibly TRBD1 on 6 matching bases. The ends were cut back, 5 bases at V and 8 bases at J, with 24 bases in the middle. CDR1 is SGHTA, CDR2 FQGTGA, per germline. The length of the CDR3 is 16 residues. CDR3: CASSQAAYGGAAEAFF. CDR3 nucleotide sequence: TGTGCCAGCAGCCAAGCAGCTTACGGGGGGGCTGCAGAAGCTTTCTTT.

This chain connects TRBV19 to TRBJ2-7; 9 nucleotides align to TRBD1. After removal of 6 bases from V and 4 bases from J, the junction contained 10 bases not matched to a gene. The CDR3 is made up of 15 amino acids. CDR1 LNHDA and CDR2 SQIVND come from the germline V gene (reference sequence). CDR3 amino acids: CASSLTGGEIYEQYF. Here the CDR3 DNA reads TGTGCCAGTAGCCTTACAGGGGGCGAAATATACGAGCAGTACTTC. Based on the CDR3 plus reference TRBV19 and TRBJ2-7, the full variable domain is DGGITQSPKYLFRKEGQNVTLSCEQNLNHDAMYWYRQDPGQGLRLIYYSQIVNDFQKGDIAEGYSVSREKKESFPLTVTSAQKNPTAFYLCASSLTGGEIYEQYFGPGTRLTVT.

This CDR3 is CASSLGPPFSYNEQFF. CDR3 bases: TGCGCCAGCAGCTTGGGGCCACCGTTTTCCTACAATGAGCAGTTCTTC. The chain couples TRBV5-1 to TRBJ2-1; D is uncertain. V lost 0 bases, J lost 1 base, and 11 bases lay in between. From germline, CDR1 is SGHRS and CDR2 YFSETQ. The CDR3 runs to 16 residues.

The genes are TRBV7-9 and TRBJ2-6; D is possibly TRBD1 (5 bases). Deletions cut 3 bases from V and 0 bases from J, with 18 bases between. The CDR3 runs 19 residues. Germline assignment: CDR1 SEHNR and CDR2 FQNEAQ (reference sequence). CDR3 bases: TGTGCCAGCAGCTTCGGAACAGGTTTCCAAAGCTCTGGGGCCAACGTCCTGACTTTC. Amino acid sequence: CASSFGTGFQSSGANVLTF.

CDR3 in amino acids: CASSRDRDGETQYF. Written as DNA, the CDR3 is TGTGCCAGCAGCCGAGACAGGGATGGGGAGACCCAGTACTTC. The chain uses TRBV11-3 and TRBJ2-5; the match to TRBD1 covers 7 bases. V dropped 5 bases and J dropped 5; count of bases not matched to a gene: 8. The CDR3 is 14 amino acids. Germline CDR1 SGHNT, CDR2 YENEEA. The full variable domain, completed using reference TRBV11-3 and TRBJ2-5, is EAGVVQSPRYKIIEKKQPVAFWCNPISGHNTLYWYLQNLGQGPELLIRYENEEAVDDSQLPKDRFSAERLKGVDSTLKIQPAELGDSAVYLCASSRDRDGETQYFGPGTRLLVL.

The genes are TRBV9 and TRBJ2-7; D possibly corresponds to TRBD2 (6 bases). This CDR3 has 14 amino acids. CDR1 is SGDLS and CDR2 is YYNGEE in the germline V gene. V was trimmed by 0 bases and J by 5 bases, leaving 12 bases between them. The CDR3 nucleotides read TGTGCCAGCAGCGTAGGGGCGGGGAGCCACGAGCAGTACTTC. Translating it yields CASSVGAGSHEQYF.

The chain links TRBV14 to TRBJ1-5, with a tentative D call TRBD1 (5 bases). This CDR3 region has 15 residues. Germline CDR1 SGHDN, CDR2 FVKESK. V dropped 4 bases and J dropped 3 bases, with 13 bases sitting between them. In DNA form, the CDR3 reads TGTGCCAGCAGCCCAGGTCCAGGGTTCAATCAGCCCCAGCATTTT. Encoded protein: CASSPGPGFNQPQHF.

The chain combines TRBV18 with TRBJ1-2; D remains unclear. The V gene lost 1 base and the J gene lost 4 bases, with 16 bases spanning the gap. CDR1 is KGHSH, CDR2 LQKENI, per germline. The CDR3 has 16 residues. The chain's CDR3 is CASSPQPSADFYGYTF. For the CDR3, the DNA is TGTGCCAGCTCACCACAACCTTCAGCGGACTTCTATGGCTACACCTTC.

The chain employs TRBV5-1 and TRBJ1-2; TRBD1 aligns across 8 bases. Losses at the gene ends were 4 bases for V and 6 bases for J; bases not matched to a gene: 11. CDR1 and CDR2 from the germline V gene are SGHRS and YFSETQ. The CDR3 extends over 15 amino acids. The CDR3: CASSLEGSGGDGYTF. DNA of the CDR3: TGCGCCAGCAGCCTAGAGGGCTCAGGGGGCGATGGCTACACCTTC.

CDR3 sequence reads: CASSVGPNTEAFF. CDR3 bases: TGTGCCAGTAGTGTCGGGCCGAACACTGAAGCTTTCTTT. The chain couples TRBV19 to TRBJ1-1; no clear D. There are 13 residues in the CDR3. The germline gives CDR1 LNHDA, CDR2 SQIVND (reference sequence). Trimming took 5 bases from V and 1 from J, leaving 8 bases between them. The complete variable domain, with remaining parts taken from reference TRBV19 and TRBJ1-1, reads DGGITQSPKYLFRKEGQNVTLSCEQNLNHDAMYWYRQDPGQGLRLIYYSQIVNDFQKGDIAEGYSVSREKKESFPLTVTSAQKNPTAFYLCASSVGPNTEAFFGQGTRLTVV.

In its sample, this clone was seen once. CDR3 sequence: CASSVGGSKVTQYF. CDR3 bases: TGTGCCAGCAGCGTAGGGGGGAGCAAAGTGACCCAGTACTTC. This rearrangement joins TRBV9 to TRBJ2-5, with D perhaps TRBD1 or TRBD2 (5 bases each). The CDR3 extends over 14 amino acids. V lost 0 bases and J lost 7, with 13 bases in between. The V gene's germline CDR1 is SGDLS and CDR2 YYNGEE.

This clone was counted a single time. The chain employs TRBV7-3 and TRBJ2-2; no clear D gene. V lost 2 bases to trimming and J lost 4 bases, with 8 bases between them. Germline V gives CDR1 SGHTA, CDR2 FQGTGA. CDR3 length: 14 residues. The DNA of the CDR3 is TGTGCCAGCAGCTTACCTCGAGGCACCGGGGAGCTGTTTTTT. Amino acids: CASSLPRGTGELFF.

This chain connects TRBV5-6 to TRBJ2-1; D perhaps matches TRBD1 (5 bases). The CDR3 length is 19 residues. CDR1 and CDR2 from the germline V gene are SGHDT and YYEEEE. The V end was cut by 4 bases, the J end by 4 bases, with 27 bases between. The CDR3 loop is CASSKAYRSRIDSYNEQFF. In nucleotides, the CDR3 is TGTGCCAGCAGCAAAGCCTACAGGAGTCGGATTGATTCATACAATGAGCAGTTCTTC.

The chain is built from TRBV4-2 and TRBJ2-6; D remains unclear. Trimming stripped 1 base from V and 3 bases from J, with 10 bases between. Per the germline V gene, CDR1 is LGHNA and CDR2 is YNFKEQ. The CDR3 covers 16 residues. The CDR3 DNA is TGTGCCAGCAGCCAAGGGACGGTCCTTGGGGCCAACGTCCTGACTTTC. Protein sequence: CASSQGTVLGANVLTF.

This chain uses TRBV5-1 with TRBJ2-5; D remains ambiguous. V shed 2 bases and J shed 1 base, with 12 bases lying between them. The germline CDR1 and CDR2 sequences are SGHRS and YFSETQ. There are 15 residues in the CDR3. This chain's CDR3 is CASSFRLPAQETQYF. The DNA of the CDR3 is TGCGCCAGCAGCTTCCGTCTGCCAGCCCAAGAGACCCAGTACTTC.

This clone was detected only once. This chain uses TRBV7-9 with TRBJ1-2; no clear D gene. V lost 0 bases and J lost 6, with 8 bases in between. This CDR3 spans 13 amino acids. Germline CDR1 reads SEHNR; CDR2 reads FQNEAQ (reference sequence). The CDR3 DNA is TGTGCCAGCAGCTTAGCGGGCCCTAATGGCTACACCTTC. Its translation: CASSLAGPNGYTF.